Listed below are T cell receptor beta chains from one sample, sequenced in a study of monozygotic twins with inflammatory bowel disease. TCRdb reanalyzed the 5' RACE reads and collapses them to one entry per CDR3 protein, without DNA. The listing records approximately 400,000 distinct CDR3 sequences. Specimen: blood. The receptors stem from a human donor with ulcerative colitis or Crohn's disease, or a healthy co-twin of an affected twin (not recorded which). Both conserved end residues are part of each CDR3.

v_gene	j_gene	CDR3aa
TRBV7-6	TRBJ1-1	CASSSRTGEAFF
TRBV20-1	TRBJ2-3	CSAKLAGVHDTQYF
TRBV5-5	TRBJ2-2	CASSFAQGANTGELFF
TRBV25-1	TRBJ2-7	CASSERGSAYEQYF
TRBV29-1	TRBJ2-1	CSESSRSNNEQFF
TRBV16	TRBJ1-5	CASSTRDGPNQPQHF
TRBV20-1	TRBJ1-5	CSAQNPGQGYQPQHF
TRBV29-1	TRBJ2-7	CSAGQGATYEQYF
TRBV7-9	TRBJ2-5	CASAGTSGDQETQYF
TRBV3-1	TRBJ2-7	CASSQDLYNEQYF
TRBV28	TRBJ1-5	CASSLISSLNQPQHF
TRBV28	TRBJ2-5	CASGSGNQETQYF
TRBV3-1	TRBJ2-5	CASSQDLLAGETQYF
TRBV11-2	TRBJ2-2	CASTPMGNTGELFF
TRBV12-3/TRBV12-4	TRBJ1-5	CASSLSGGGNQPQHF
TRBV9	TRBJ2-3	CASSDARRAVSTDTQYF
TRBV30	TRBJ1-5	CAWSVGRGGQPQHF
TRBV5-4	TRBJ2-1	CASSPRTGYNEQFF
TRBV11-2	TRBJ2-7	CASSLGVSSSYEQYF
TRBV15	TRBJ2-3	CATSRDPRGADTQYF
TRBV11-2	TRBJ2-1	CASSLRRADNEQFF
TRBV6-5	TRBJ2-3	CASSYRGRSDTQYF
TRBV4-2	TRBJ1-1	CASSQDDYTEAFF
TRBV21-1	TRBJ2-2	CASSIGADLNTGELFF
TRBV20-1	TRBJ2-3	CSARARRTSTDTQYF
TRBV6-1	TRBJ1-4	CASSREVGTNEKLFF
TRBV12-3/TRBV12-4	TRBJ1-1	CASSPGQGGNTEAFF
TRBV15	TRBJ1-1	CATSNRVTRTEAFF
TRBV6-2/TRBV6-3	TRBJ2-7	CASSSNQGLGYEQYF
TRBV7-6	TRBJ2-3	CASSSRRGDPDTQYF
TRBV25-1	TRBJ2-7	CASSAAGLAGSEQYF
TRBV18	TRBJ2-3	CASSPSTGGETQYF
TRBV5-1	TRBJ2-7	CASSGGGPYEQYF
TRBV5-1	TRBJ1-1	CASRIGMDRPGTEAFF
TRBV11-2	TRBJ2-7	CASNTLGLSSYEQYF
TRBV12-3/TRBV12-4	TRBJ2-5	CASSLGYEQETQYF
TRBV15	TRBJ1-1	CATSRVGFRQGDALNTEAFF
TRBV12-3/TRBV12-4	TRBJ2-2	CASSFGGTRLSTGELFF
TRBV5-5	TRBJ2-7	CASKLRGPSYEQYF
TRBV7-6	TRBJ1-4	CASSREGGTNEKLFF
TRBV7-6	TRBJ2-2	CASSRVPLAGRANTGELFF
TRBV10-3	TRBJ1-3	CAISESSSGLHTGNTIYF
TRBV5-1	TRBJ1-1	CASKGTTGARTEAFF
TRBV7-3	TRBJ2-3	CASSLGTGLGDTQYF
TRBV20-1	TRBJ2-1	CSATHPGTSGISGNEQFF
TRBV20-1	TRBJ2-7	CSARFLAGSNEQYF
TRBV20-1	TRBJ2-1	CSARGAGELGNEQFF
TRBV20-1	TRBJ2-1	CSAPQRLAGGHREQFF
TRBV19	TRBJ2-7	CASSIGWRSYEQYF
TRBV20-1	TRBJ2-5	CSPLPAGRETQYF
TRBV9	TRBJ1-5	CASSPGTRGNQPQHF
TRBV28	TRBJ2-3	CASSPTGGGGTQYF
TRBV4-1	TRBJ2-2	CASSQAQTGELFF
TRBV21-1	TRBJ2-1	CASSKDRGIEQFF
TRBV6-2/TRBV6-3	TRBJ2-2	CASRPRLARNTGELFF
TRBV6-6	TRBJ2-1	CASSYSYDYNEQFF
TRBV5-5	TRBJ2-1	CASSSGLADYNEQFF
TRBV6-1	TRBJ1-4	CASSADSFGGKLFF
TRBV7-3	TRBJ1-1	CARTPGGPTTEAFF